This T cell receptor (beta chain) comes out of a study of a mutant IDH1 vaccine in newly diagnosed glioma. Across the study: Treated patients, averaging 40.4 years, were around 60% male and roughly 38% female. Patients previously underwent radiotherapy, temozolomide, or both, and most underwent both.

The CDR3 has 13 amino acids. V was cut by 4 bases and J by 2 bases, with 11 bases left in between. CDR1 GTSNPN and CDR2 SVGIG come from the germline V gene (reference sequence). TCRdb keeps only in-frame clones here, not all; method: immunoSEQ multiplex PCR. The repertoire includes some 70,000 clones, more than 65% of them detected once, and about 7.5% sits in the top ten. Specified time point: baseline, week 1 (first vaccination visit). Treatment here: pre-vaccination baseline after standard-of-care therapy. With regard to this clone: Its antigen is currently unknown.

Points from the study as a whole: Pseudoprogression seemed unrelated to changes in top peripheral T cell clonotypes. Vaccine-induced immune responses occurred in roughly 93% of patients.

The V call is TRBV30, the J call TRBJ1-2; a possible D gene is TRBD1 (5 bases). The receptor was isolated from a man over 45 with glioma. The source was PBMCs, collected from a glioma patient treated with radiotherapy, temozolomide or both. The CDR3 DNA reads as TGTGCCTGGAACCCGGGACTGAACTATGGCTACACCTTC. The encoded protein is CAWNPGLNYGYTF.